This T cell receptor beta chain was found in a study of response to subunit inactivated influenza vaccine. Regarding the study as a whole: Each seasonal influenza vaccination recruits few new T cells, the authors suggested.

The CDR3 has 15 amino acids. V lost 7 bases, J lost 6 bases, and 8 bases stayed unmatched. Germline CDR1 is MNHNS and CDR2 is SASEGT. TCRdb re-called the RT-PCR reads through MiXCR, storing one row per CDR3 protein. The sample has hundreds of thousands of distinct CDR3 sequences; 15% to 19% are singletons. This clonotype was seen only a few times. Antigen unknown. This TCR was recovered from a man in his forties or fifties who received an inactivated influenza vaccine. V usage is TRBV6-1 and J usage is TRBJ2-2; TRBD1 agrees at 10 bases. The source was PBMCs from blood, collected approximately 13 days after vaccination. CDR3 DNA sequence: TGTGCCAGCAAAGAGGACAGGGGGATTGCCGGGGAGCTGTTTTTT. Translation gives CASKEDRGIAGELFF.